A selection of T cell receptor beta chains follows, all from one sample in a study of T-cell memory formation after mild COVID-19. MiXCR, run by TCRdb on the 5' RACE reads, gives a single entry per CDR3 protein. The repertoire has 450,000 or so distinct CDR3 sequences, approximately 20% of them found once; the top ten carry more than 8%. The sequenced sample consisted of PBMCs or a T cell subset sorted from them (not recorded which). All receptors derive from an adult woman who had mild COVID-19 (a few samples of this study predate the infection). Cell type and time point are not known. Each CDR3 is given with its conserved first and last residue. The order of the fields is CDR3 DNA, CDR3 protein, D gene, J gene, clone size, V gene. The D gene is left open where the match is weak. Where a row states a size, it is once, few, many or the class of an expanded clone; other rows omit it.

DNA: TGTGCCAGCAGCTTACACCCGGGGGATAACTATGGCTACACCTTC
CDR3: CASSLHPGDNYGYTF
D: -
J: TRBJ1-2
size: few
V: TRBV7-8

DNA: TGTGCCAGCAGCCAAGGGGACAGGACATACTTC
CDR3: CASSQGDRTYF
D: TRBD1
J: TRBJ2-4
size: few
V: TRBV3-1

DNA: TGCAGCGTTCCCGACCTTCCGACAGGGGGCCATGAGCAGTTCTTC
CDR3: CSVPDLPTGGHEQFF
D: TRBD1
J: TRBJ2-1
size: -
V: TRBV29-1

DNA: TGTGCCAGCAGCCCAAGTGGACACCCCAATGAGCAGTTCTTC
CDR3: CASSPSGHPNEQFF
D: -
J: TRBJ2-1
size: few
V: TRBV7-9

DNA: TGTGCCAGCAGCCAGGGGGTCAGCGTTAGGCAGACTGAAGCTTTCTTT
CDR3: CASSQGVSVRQTEAFF
D: TRBD1
J: TRBJ1-1
size: many
V: TRBV5-5

DNA: TGCAGTGCTAGAGCCTCCCTTGGGAGCGGGGGAAATAATGAGCAGTTCTTC
CDR3: CSARASLGSGGNNEQFF
D: TRBD2
J: TRBJ2-1
size: many
V: TRBV20-1

DNA: TGCAGTGCTAGCGTGGGGGAAGGCATTCAGTACTTC
CDR3: CSASVGEGIQYF
D: -
J: TRBJ2-4
size: -
V: TRBV20-1

DNA: TGTGCCAGCAGTCCCGGACAGGGAGGGTTGGAGACCCAGTACTTC
CDR3: CASSPGQGGLETQYF
D: -
J: TRBJ2-5
size: -
V: TRBV12-3/TRBV12-4

DNA: TGTGCCACCAGTGACTGGGACAGGGGCTCCTACAATGAGCAGTTCTTC
CDR3: CATSDWDRGSYNEQFF
D: TRBD1
J: TRBJ2-1
size: few
V: TRBV24-1

DNA: TGTGCCAGCAGCCAGAGAAGGACAGGGGATAATTCACCCCTCCACTTT
CDR3: CASSQRRTGDNSPLHF
D: TRBD1
J: TRBJ1-6
size: few
V: TRBV7-8

DNA: TGTGCCAGCAGCTTGCCACACACAGGAAACACCATATATTTT
CDR3: CASSLPHTGNTIYF
D: -
J: TRBJ1-3
size: -
V: TRBV5-6

DNA: TGTGCCAGCCGCCACAAACGGGCCAAAAACATTCAGTACTTC
CDR3: CASRHKRAKNIQYF
D: -
J: TRBJ2-4
size: -
V: TRBV12-3/TRBV12-4

DNA: TGTGCCAGCAGTTTATTTGGCGGGGTTGAGACCCAGTACTTC
CDR3: CASSLFGGVETQYF
D: -
J: TRBJ2-5
size: -
V: TRBV12-3/TRBV12-4

DNA: TGCGCCAGCAGCTTGGAGGGCGGGGATACGCAGTATTTT
CDR3: CASSLEGGDTQYF
D: -
J: TRBJ2-3
size: many
V: TRBV5-1

DNA: TGTGCCAGCAGTGGAGCCCCGGGACTAGCGACCCTCTCCTACGAGCAGTACTTC
CDR3: CASSGAPGLATLSYEQYF
D: TRBD2
J: TRBJ2-7
size: few
V: TRBV2

DNA: TGTGCCAGCAGCCCTGGGACTAGCGGGAGCAGTAGGTACAATGAGCAGTTCTTC
CDR3: CASSPGTSGSSRYNEQFF
D: TRBD2
J: TRBJ2-1
size: -
V: TRBV11-3

DNA: TGTGCCAGCAGCCAATCGAAGCTGGCCGGGACAGACCGCTACGAGCAGTACTTC
CDR3: CASSQSKLAGTDRYEQYF
D: TRBD1
J: TRBJ2-7
size: few
V: TRBV16

DNA: TGTGCCAGCTCACCAACAGGTAGCTATGGCTACACCTTC
CDR3: CASSPTGSYGYTF
D: -
J: TRBJ1-2
size: -
V: TRBV18

DNA: TGTGCCAGCAGCCCCGCTGGGGGGACAGGGTTTGGGAACACTGAAGCTTTCTTT
CDR3: CASSPAGGTGFGNTEAFF
D: TRBD1
J: TRBJ1-1
size: few
V: TRBV7-2

DNA: TGTGCCAGCAGCGTAACTAGCAATCAGCCCCAGCATTTT
CDR3: CASSVTSNQPQHF
D: -
J: TRBJ1-5
size: few
V: TRBV9

DNA: TGTGCCAGCAGTTCCTTGGGCCTGGGCGAGACCCAGTACTTC
CDR3: CASSSLGLGETQYF
D: -
J: TRBJ2-5
size: -
V: TRBV5-6

DNA: TGTGCCAGCAGCCAAGGAGGCCGCAATGAGCAGTTCTTC
CDR3: CASSQGGRNEQFF
D: -
J: TRBJ2-1
size: -
V: TRBV3-1

DNA: TGTGCCACCAGTGAGGCTAGCGGGAGCTCCTACAATGAGCAGTTCTTC
CDR3: CATSEASGSSYNEQFF
D: TRBD2
J: TRBJ2-1
size: few
V: TRBV24-1

DNA: TGTGCCAGCAGTTTTGTCTCGGGGGGAGGTCAGCCCCAGCATTTT
CDR3: CASSFVSGGGQPQHF
D: -
J: TRBJ1-5
size: -
V: TRBV12-3/TRBV12-4

DNA: TGCAGTGCTTGGACAGGGGAAGGGGAAGCTAATGAAAAACTGTTTTTT
CDR3: CSAWTGEGEANEKLFF
D: TRBD1
J: TRBJ1-4
size: -
V: TRBV20-1

DNA: TGCGCCAGCAGCCAAGATTGGGAGGGGCTAGCGGGAGCCTACGAGCAGTACTTC
CDR3: CASSQDWEGLAGAYEQYF
D: TRBD2
J: TRBJ2-7
size: few
V: TRBV4-3

DNA: TGTGCCAGCAGCTCCTACCTAGCGGGGCTAACCTACGAGCAGTACTTC
CDR3: CASSSYLAGLTYEQYF
D: TRBD2
J: TRBJ2-7
size: -
V: TRBV7-2

DNA: TGTGCCAGCAGCTTATTTAATTCCTACGAGCAGTACTTC
CDR3: CASSLFNSYEQYF
D: -
J: TRBJ2-7
size: -
V: TRBV13

DNA: TGTGCCAGCAGGGGACTAGCGGTGAACACCGGGGAGCTGTTTTTT
CDR3: CASRGLAVNTGELFF
D: TRBD2
J: TRBJ2-2
size: few
V: TRBV12-3/TRBV12-4

DNA: TGCGCCAGCAGCACAGGGGTCGTTGACACAGATACGCAGTATTTT
CDR3: CASSTGVVDTDTQYF
D: TRBD1
J: TRBJ2-3
size: few
V: TRBV5-1

DNA: TGCAGTGCTAGAGATAGGCGAGGGGGCAATGAGCAGTTCTTC
CDR3: CSARDRRGGNEQFF
D: -
J: TRBJ2-1
size: -
V: TRBV20-1

DNA: TGTGCCAGCAGTTATCGGCCAGGGCCGGGCAAGGGCGAAAAACTGTTTTTT
CDR3: CASSYRPGPGKGEKLFF
D: -
J: TRBJ1-4
size: -
V: TRBV6-5

DNA: TGTGCCAGCAGCTTATACGGGGTGCAGGTGGGCACTGAAGCTTTCTTT
CDR3: CASSLYGVQVGTEAFF
D: -
J: TRBJ1-1
size: -
V: TRBV7-2

DNA: TGTGCCAGCAGCTTGAACCCGCGACAGGGGTTGTGGTCACCCCTCCACTTT
CDR3: CASSLNPRQGLWSPLHF
D: TRBD1
J: TRBJ1-6
size: -
V: TRBV7-3

DNA: TGTGCCAGCAGTATGGGTCGGAACACTGAAGCTTTCTTT
CDR3: CASSMGRNTEAFF
D: -
J: TRBJ1-1
size: few
V: TRBV7-9

DNA: TGTGCCTGGAGTGCTGGGGTAAATGAGCAGTTCTTC
CDR3: CAWSAGVNEQFF
D: -
J: TRBJ2-1
size: -
V: TRBV30

DNA: TGTGCCAGCAGTTTAGGGACAGGACGCTCGAACACTGAAGCTTTCTTT
CDR3: CASSLGTGRSNTEAFF
D: TRBD1
J: TRBJ1-1
size: few
V: TRBV12-3/TRBV12-4